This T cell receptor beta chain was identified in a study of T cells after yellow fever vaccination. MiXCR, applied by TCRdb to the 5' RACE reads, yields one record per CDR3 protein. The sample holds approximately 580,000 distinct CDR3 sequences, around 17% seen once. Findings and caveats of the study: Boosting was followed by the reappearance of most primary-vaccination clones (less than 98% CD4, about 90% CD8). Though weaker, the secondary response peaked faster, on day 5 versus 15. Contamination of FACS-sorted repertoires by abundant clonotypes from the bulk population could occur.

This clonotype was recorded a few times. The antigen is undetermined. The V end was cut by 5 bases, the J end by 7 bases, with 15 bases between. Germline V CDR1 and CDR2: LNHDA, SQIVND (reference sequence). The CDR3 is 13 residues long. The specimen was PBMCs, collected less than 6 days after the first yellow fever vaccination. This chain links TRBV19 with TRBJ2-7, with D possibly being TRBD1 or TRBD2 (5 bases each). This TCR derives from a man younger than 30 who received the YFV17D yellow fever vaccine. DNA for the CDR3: TGTGCCAGTAGTGGGACGGGTGGCGAGGAGCAGTACGTC. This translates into CASSGTGGEEQYV.